A single sample gave rise to the 2 T cell receptor beta chains below, sequenced in a study of control samples from healthy donors and cancer patients (dated by TCRdb to the early 2020s). Library construction relied on the immunoSEQ multiplex PCR assay. TCRdb provides this immuneACCESS table in a form limited to in-frame rearrangements. Some clones are lacking; in checked studies, under half of them reflect an unresolved V gene, and why the rest are absent is not known. The sample data list tens of thousands of clones, and 90% of these were observed just once. The ten largest clones represent less than 7% of the sample. The sample taken for sequencing was PBMCs. All receptors come from a man in his 60s with colorectal cancer.

A single count supports this clone. The gene calls are TRBV6-5 and TRBJ1-1; 9 bases are a match to TRBD1. The germline CDR1 and CDR2 sequences are MNHEY and SVGAGI. The CDR3 sequence is 15 residues long. Trimming took 6 bases from V and 7 from J; bases not matched to a gene: 12. The CDR3 DNA reads as TGTGCCAGCAGGGCACAGGGGGCTCTGAGGGGTGAAGCTTTCTTT. The encoded protein is CASRAQGALRGEAFF.

The chain couples TRBV7-2 to TRBJ1-5; perhaps TRBD1 as D (5 bases). Germline assignment: CDR1 SGHTA and CDR2 FQGNSA. This CDR3 contains 15 residues. V lost 5 bases and J lost 6, with 17 bases in between. The CDR3 nucleotides are TGTGCCAGCAGCCCTGGACACCGGACGGCTCAGCCCCAGCATTTT. Protein product: CASSPGHRTAQPQHF.